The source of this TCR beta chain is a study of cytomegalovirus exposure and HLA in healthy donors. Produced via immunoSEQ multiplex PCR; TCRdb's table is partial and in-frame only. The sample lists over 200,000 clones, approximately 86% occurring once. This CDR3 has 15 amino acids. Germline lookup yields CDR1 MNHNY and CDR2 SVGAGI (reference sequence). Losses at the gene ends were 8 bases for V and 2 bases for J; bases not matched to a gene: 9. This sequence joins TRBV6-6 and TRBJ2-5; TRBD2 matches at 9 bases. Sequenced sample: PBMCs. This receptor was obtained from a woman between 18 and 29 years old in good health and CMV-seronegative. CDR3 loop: CASQKTSGRQETQYF. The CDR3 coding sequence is TGTGCCAGCCAGAAGACTAGCGGAAGACAAGAGACCCAGTACTTC.